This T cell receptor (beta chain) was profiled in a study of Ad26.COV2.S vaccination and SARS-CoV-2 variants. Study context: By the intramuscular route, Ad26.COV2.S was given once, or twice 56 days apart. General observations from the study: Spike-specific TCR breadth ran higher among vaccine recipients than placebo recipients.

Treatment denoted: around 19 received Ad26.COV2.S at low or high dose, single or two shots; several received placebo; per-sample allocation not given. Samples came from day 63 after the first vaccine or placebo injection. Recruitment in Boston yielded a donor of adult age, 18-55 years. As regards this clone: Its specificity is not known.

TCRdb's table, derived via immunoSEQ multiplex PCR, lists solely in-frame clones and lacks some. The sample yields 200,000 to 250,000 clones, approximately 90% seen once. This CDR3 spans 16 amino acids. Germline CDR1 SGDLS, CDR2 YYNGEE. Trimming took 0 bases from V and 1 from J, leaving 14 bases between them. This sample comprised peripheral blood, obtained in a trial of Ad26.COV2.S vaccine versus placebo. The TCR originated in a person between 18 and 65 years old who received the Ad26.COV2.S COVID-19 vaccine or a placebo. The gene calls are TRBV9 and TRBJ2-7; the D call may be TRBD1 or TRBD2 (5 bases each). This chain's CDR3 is CASSVVPRDGSYEQYF. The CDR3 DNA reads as TGTGCCAGCAGCGTAGTCCCCCGGGACGGATCCTACGAGCAGTACTTC.